This TCR beta chain was recovered during a study of shared clonotypes between healthy human individuals. Study overall: Three plates were used per donor for CD4 naive, three for CD4 memory, two for CD8 naive and one for CD8 memory.

Trimming left V 2 bases short and J 2 bases short, with 11 bases between. Germline V CDR1 and CDR2: SGHDT, YYEEEE. CDR3 size: 15 residues. Details on this clone: Its specificity is unknown.

The input for sorted-subset replicate PCRs was about 210 ng DNA, 25,000 to 30,000 T cell genomes. TCRdb's copy holds only in-frame clones and misses some; the assay was immunoSEQ multiplex PCR. The sample holds about 2.3 million clones, approximately 95% seen once. Study observations and caveats: Generally, naive subsets came out with larger estimated richness than memory subsets.

Sequencing was done on a sample of naive CD4+ T cells from PBMCs. The subset here: CD45RA+ positively selected. This rearrangement joins TRBV5-6 to TRBJ2-1; D is perhaps TRBD1 (6 bases). This receptor was taken from a man aged 18 to 30 in good health. Some clones in this sample may be carry-over from other donors' samples. CDR3 amino acids: CASSFYKGAYNEQFF. The DNA for the CDR3 is TGTGCCAGCAGCTTTTACAAGGGGGCCTACAATGAGCAGTTCTTC.